Below, 25 T cell receptor beta chains from the same sample are listed, as sequenced in a study of blood T cell repertoires in COVID-19. Sequenced by immunoSEQ multiplex PCR; TCRdb stores in-frame clones only, minus some. This table holds 99,000 or so clones, 87% found once. The sample consisted of peripheral blood. These receptors all come from a man between 45 and 60 years old with acute or convalescent COVID-19.

J is TRBJ1-1 and V is TRBV7-9; D perhaps matches TRBD1 (6 bases). The germline V gene has CDR1 SEHNR and CDR2 FQNEAQ (reference sequence). V gave up 1 base and J gave up 1 base, with 13 bases separating them. The CDR3 sequence is 16 residues long. The chain's CDR3 is CASSLVGGAGNTEAFF. DNA of the CDR3: TGTGCCAGCAGCTTAGTTGGGGGCGCCGGGAACACTGAAGCTTTCTTT.

This clone has more than one count but fewer than ten. The chain uses TRBV4-1 and TRBJ2-1, with 12 bases aligning to TRBD2. Germline CDR1 and CDR2: MGHRA and YSYEKL. This CDR3 contains 16 residues. Trimming took 0 bases from V and 4 from J; bases not matched to a gene: 1. CDR3 residues: CASSQDGLAGYNEQFF. CDR3 nucleotide sequence: TGCGCCAGCAGCCAAGATGGACTAGCGGGGTACAATGAGCAGTTCTTC.

The chain has TRBV2 and TRBJ1-1; 7 positions agree with TRBD1. The CDR3 is made up of 15 amino acids. The germline V gene encodes CDR1 SNHLY and CDR2 FYNNEI. V lost 7 bases to trimming and J lost 4 bases; unmatched junction nucleotides: 12. For the CDR3, the DNA is TGTGCCAGCACCGGGACGTCTCAGGGGGGCACTGAAGCTTTCTTT. Its translation: CASTGTSQGGTEAFF.

The genes are TRBV6-6 and TRBJ2-5; D is perhaps TRBD2 (6 bases). This CDR3 is built from 16 residues. Trimming took 0 bases from V and 3 from J, leaving 14 bases between them. Germline lookup yields CDR1 MNHNY and CDR2 SVGAGI (reference sequence). CDR3 DNA: TGTGCCAGCAGTTACTCGTGGTCTAGCGCAGAAGAGACCCAGTACTTC. Its translation: CASSYSWSSAEETQYF.

CDR3 protein: CASSQLTGGTPLHF. The CDR3 nucleotides are TGTGCCAGCAGCCAACTGACAGGGGGCACACCCCTCCACTTT. The chain recombines TRBV14 with TRBJ1-6, with TRBD1 matching 10 bases. CDR1 and CDR2 from the germline V gene are SGHDN and FVKESK. V was pared by 2 bases and J by 11 bases, with 3 bases of the junction left unmatched. CDR3 length equals 14 residues.

The chain links TRBV6-5 to TRBJ2-7, with a possible D match to TRBD1 (6 bases). The CDR3 totals 15 residues. In germline, CDR1 is MNHEY, CDR2 SVGAGI. V was cut by 5 bases and J by 6 bases, with 20 bases left in between. This CDR3 is CASSPDTIQGSEQYF. The DNA for the CDR3 is TGTGCCAGCAGTCCCGACACCATACAGGGATCCGAGCAGTACTTC.

This chain connects TRBV29-1 to TRBJ2-7, with 7 bases lining up with TRBD1. Germline CDR1 SQVTM, CDR2 ANQGSEA. Trimming removed 4 bases from V and 3 bases from J; junction bases left unmatched: 6. The length of the CDR3 is 13 residues. The CDR3 DNA reads TGCAGCGTTGTGGACAGGACCCTCTACGAGCAGTACTTC. Translation gives CSVVDRTLYEQYF.

The CDR3 nucleotides read TGCGCCAGCAGCCCCCCCCGAGACAGGGTGCCATGGGGGCAGTATTTT. Its translation: CASSPPRDRVPWGQYF. The rearrangement uses TRBV4-1 and TRBJ2-3, with 7 positions matching TRBD1. Germline V CDR1 and CDR2: MGHRA, YSYEKL. The junction had 18 bases not matched to a gene; V was cut back by 4 bases and J by 11 bases. The CDR3 has 16 residues.

This rearrangement joins TRBV6-5 to TRBJ1-2; D call uncertain. The ends were cut back, 4 bases at V and 4 bases at J, with 16 bases in the middle. Germline V gives CDR1 MNHEY, CDR2 SVGAGI. The CDR3 totals 15 residues. For the CDR3, the DNA is TGTGCCAGCAGTTCTCGGCTGGGTGGGAGCTATGGCTACACCTTC. Translating it yields CASSSRLGGSYGYTF.

This chain joins TRBV9 and TRBJ2-7; 9 bases are shared with TRBD2. The CDR3 totals 14 residues. The V and J ends lost 1 base and 2 bases, in that order; junction bases with no gene match: 1. Germline CDR1 and CDR2: SGDLS and YYNGEE. The CDR3 sequence: CASSVLAGPYEQYF. CDR3 in DNA: TGTGCCAGCAGCGTACTAGCGGGGCCCTACGAGCAGTACTTC. Looking up the rest from reference TRBV9 and TRBJ2-7 gives the full variable domain: DSGVTQTPKHLITATGQRVTLRCSPRSGDLSVYWYQQSLDQGLQFLIQYYNGEERAKGNILERFSAQQFPDLHSELNLSSLELGDSALYFCASSVLAGPYEQYFGPGTRLTVT.

CDR3 sequence (DNA): TGTGCCACCAGCGAGGGGGGCGGGAGGGCCCGAAATGAGCAGTTCTTC. It is translated as CATSEGGGRARNEQFF. This chain links TRBV15 with TRBJ2-1; 9 nucleotides line up with TRBD2. Trimming cost V 5 bases and J 7 bases; bases outside gene matches: 12. CDR3 length: 16 residues. Per germline, CDR1 LNHNV and CDR2 YYDKDF (reference sequence).

This clone was observed a few times. The V call is TRBV7-7, the J call TRBJ2-2, with TRBD2 identical over 9 bases. Germline loops: CDR1 SSHAT, CDR2 FNYEAQ (reference sequence). The CDR3 covers 17 residues. The trim removed 1 base at V and 7 bases at J, leaving 10 bases unmatched. CDR3 amino acids: CASSLEGGRAHFGELFF. CDR3 nucleotides: TGTGCCAGCAGCTTAGAAGGCGGGAGGGCCCATTTCGGGGAGCTGTTTTTT.

V gene TRBV28 combines with J gene TRBJ2-7, with TRBD1 matching over 9 bases. CDR3 length: 15 residues. J lost 1 base, V lost 6 bases, and 7 bases had no gene match. Looked up from germline, CDR1 is MDHEN and CDR2 is SYDVKM. The CDR3 region has the DNA TGTGCCAGCAGCCCCCGGGGGACAGGGTCCTACGAGCAGTACTTC. It codes for CASSPRGTGSYEQYF.

The chain has TRBV3-1 (or the pseudogene TRBV3-2) and TRBJ2-1, with D possibly being TRBD2 (6 bases). The V and J ends lost 1 base and 2 bases respectively, with 6 bases between them. Germline V CDR1 and CDR2: LGHDT, YNNKEL (reference sequence). This CDR3 region has 14 residues. The CDR3 reads CASSQGGTYNEQFF. CDR3 sequence (DNA): TGTGCCAGCAGCCAAGGCGGGACCTACAATGAGCAGTTCTTC.

This clone was observed once. This sequence joins TRBV7-6 and TRBJ2-7; 7 bases line up with TRBD1. The trim removed 5 bases at V and 0 bases at J, leaving 10 bases unmatched. The germline CDR1 and CDR2 sequences are SGHVS and FNYEAQ. The CDR3 sequence is 16 residues long. CDR3 loop: CASSQETTGSSYEQYF. The CDR3 DNA follows: TGTGCCAGCAGCCAAGAGACGACAGGGTCCTCCTACGAGCAGTACTTC.

This rearrangement joins TRBV5-8 to TRBJ2-3; 8 bases align to TRBD1. Germline-derived CDR1 and CDR2 are SGHTS and YDEGEE. Trimming took 4 bases from V and 4 from J; bases not matched to a gene: 8. CDR3 size: 15 residues. CDR3 sequence reads: CASSPFTGGADTQYF. For the CDR3, the DNA is TGTGCCAGCAGCCCATTTACAGGGGGAGCAGATACGCAGTATTTT.

V usage is TRBV5-8 and J usage is TRBJ2-5, with 7 positions matching TRBD1. The CDR3 spans 16 residues. Germline CDR1 reads SGHTS; CDR2 reads YDEGEE. V shed 4 bases and J 0 bases; nucleotides not matched to a gene: 9. CDR3 region: CASSTGTVPYQETQYF. CDR3 nucleotide sequence: TGTGCCAGCAGCACAGGGACAGTACCGTACCAAGAGACCCAGTACTTC.

The gene calls are TRBV6-1 and TRBJ2-3; 11 bases are shared with TRBD2. Germline-derived CDR1 and CDR2 are MNHNS and SASEGT. The CDR3 length is 17 residues. J gave up 4 bases and V 0 bases, and 6 bases lay outside the gene matches. Here the CDR3 DNA reads TGTGCCAGCAGTGAAGCCCCACTAGCGGGAGTTGCAGATACGCAGTATTTT. Amino acid sequence: CASSEAPLAGVADTQYF.

V and J are TRBV21-1 and TRBJ2-1; TRBD1, the table's D call, was not compared with the DNA. TRBV21-1 is shown as a pseudogene. The CDR3 loop spans 16 amino acids. The CDR3 sequence: CASSKDNRGHYNEQFF. CDR3 nucleotide sequence: TGTGCCAGCAGCAAAGACAACAGGGGGCACTACAATGAGCAGTTCTTC.

The chain carries TRBV27 and TRBJ2-7; D is possibly TRBD1 (6 bases). The V gene lost 6 bases and the J gene lost 6 bases, with 21 bases spanning the gap. Looked up from germline, CDR1 is MNHEY and CDR2 is SMNVEV (reference sequence). This CDR3 has 15 amino acids. DNA of the CDR3: TGTGCCAGCAGCCTCGGTACGTGGGGGCGCTCCGAGCAGTACTTC. This encodes CASSLGTWGRSEQYF.

The chain uses TRBV2 and TRBJ1-5, with D unresolved. Per the germline V gene, CDR1 is SNHLY and CDR2 is FYNNEI. Trimming shortened V by 5 bases and J by 1 base, and 3 bases separated the two germline ends. The CDR3 contains 12 residues. The CDR3 sequence is CASSRSNQPQHF. The CDR3, as DNA: TGTGCCAGCAGTCGGAGCAATCAGCCCCAGCATTTT.

This clone was seen once. The CDR3, as DNA: TGCGCCAGCAGCTTGAGACAGGTCTCTGGGGCCAACGTCCTGACTTTC. It codes for CASSLRQVSGANVLTF. V gene TRBV5-1 combines with J gene TRBJ2-6; a weak D match, TRBD1 (6 bases). There are 16 residues in the CDR3. CDR1 is SGHRS and CDR2 is YFSETQ in the germline V gene. V shed 1 base and J shed 0 bases, with 8 bases lying between them.

V and J are TRBV12-3 or TRBV12-4 and TRBJ2-2; D uncertain. The CDR3 covers 13 residues. V lost 5 bases to trimming and J lost 4 bases, with 8 bases between them. The CDR3 bases are TGTGCCAGCAGTGTGACATTCACCGGGGAGCTGTTTTTT. Amino acid sequence: CASSVTFTGELFF.

This chain joins TRBV28 and TRBJ1-1; a possible D gene is TRBD1 (6 bases). CDR1 is MDHEN and CDR2 is SYDVKM in the germline V gene. The CDR3 is 14 amino acids. Trimming shortened V by 7 bases and J by 1 base, and 13 bases separated the two germline ends. In DNA form, the CDR3 reads TGTGCCAGCACTCCCGGCAGGGGGAACACTGAAGCTTTCTTT. Protein sequence: CASTPGRGNTEAFF.

V usage is TRBV7-3 and J usage is TRBJ1-1; D is unresolved. This CDR3 spans 12 amino acids. Germline-derived CDR1 and CDR2 are SGHTA and FQGTGA. V lost 2 bases to trimming and J lost 8 bases, with 9 bases between them. DNA for the CDR3: TGTGCCAGCAGCTTATGGTGGAGGGAAGCTTTCTTT. Protein: CASSLWWREAFF.